This T cell receptor beta chain was identified during a study of T cells in tumors after PD-1 blockade. The CDR3 is 16 amino acids. Looked up from germline, CDR1 is LGHNA and CDR2 is YNFKEQ. The ends were cut back, 3 bases at V and 1 base at J, with 15 bases in the middle. Concerning this clone itself: Its matching antigen is unknown.

The protocol was immunoSEQ multiplex PCR, while the TCRdb copy is restricted to in-frame clones and leaves out a portion. The repertoire holds 30,000 to 40,000 clones, around 78% seen once, with 38% in the top ten. Template: tumor biopsy or peripheral blood genomic DNA, about 550-6,500 ng per sample. Broader study findings: Peripheral recruitment is suggested, as some novel exhausted tumor clones were in pre-treatment blood.

The TCR was taken from a human donor with basal cell carcinoma. The J gene is TRBJ1-1, the V gene TRBV4-2, with a tentative D call TRBD1 (6 bases). The sequenced sample was PBMCs, obtained before anti-PD-1 treatment. The CDR3 is CASSHEPQGPNTEAFF. In DNA, the CDR3 is TGTGCCAGCAGCCACGAACCACAGGGACCGAACACTGAAGCTTTCTTT.